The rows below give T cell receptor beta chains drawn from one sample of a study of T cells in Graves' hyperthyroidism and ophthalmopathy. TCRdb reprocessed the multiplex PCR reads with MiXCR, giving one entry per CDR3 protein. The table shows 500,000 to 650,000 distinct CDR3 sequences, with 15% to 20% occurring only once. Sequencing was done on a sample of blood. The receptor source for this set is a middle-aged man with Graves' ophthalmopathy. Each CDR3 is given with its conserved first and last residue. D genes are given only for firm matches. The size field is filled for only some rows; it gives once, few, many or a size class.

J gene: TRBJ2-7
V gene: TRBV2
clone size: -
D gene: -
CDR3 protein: CASRGAPLGEQYF
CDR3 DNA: TGTGCCAGCAGGGGGGCCCCGCTCGGCGAGCAGTACTTC

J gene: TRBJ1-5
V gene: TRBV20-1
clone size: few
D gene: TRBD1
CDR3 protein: CSAEIGTVLQPQHF
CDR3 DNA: TGCAGTGCTGAAATTGGGACAGTGCTTCAGCCCCAGCATTTT

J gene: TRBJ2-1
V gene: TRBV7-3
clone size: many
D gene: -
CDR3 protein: CASSLAVSPHNEQFF
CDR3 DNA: TGTGCCAGCAGCTTAGCGGTTAGCCCCCACAATGAGCAGTTCTTC

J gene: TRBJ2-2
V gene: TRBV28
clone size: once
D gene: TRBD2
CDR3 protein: CASRPLAGGVTGELFF
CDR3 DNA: TGTGCCAGCAGACCTTTAGCGGGAGGGGTCACCGGGGAGCTGTTTTTT

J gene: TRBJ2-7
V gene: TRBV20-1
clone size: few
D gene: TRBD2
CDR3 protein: CSAAGLTSSYEQYF
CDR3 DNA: TGCAGTGCAGCGGGACTAACGTCCTCCTACGAGCAGTACTTC

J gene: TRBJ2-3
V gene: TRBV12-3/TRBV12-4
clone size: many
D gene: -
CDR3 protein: CASSLYSGRADTQYF
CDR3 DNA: TGTGCCAGCAGTTTATACAGTGGGCGGGCAGATACGCAGTATTTT

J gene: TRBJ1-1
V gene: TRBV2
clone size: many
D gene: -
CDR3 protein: CASSEYQGTNTEAFF
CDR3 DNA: TGTGCCAGCAGTGAATATCAGGGAACGAACACTGAAGCTTTCTTT

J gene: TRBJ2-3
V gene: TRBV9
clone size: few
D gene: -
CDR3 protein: CASSRGSGRSTDTQYF
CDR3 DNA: TGTGCCAGCAGCCGAGGGTCGGGGAGGAGCACAGATACGCAGTATTTT

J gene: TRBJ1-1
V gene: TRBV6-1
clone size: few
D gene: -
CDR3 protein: CASSLQGRNTEAFF
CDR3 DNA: TGTGCCAGCAGCCTTCAGGGGCGGAACACTGAAGCTTTCTTT

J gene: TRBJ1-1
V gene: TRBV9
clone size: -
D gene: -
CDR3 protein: CASSVGGWGNTEAFF
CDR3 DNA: TGTGCCAGCAGCGTAGGCGGGTGGGGGAACACTGAAGCTTTCTTT

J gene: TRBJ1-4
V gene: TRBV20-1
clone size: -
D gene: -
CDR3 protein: CSARGTSPGTNEKLFF
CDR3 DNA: TGCAGTGCTAGAGGAACATCCCCAGGGACTAATGAAAAACTGTTTTTT

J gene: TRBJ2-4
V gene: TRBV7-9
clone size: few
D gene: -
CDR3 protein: CASSAGHLAKNIQYF
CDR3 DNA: TGTGCCAGCAGCGCGGGACATCTAGCCAAAAACATTCAGTACTTC

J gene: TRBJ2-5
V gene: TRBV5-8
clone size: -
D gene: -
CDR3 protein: CASSLAGTPSQETQYF
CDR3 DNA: TGTGCCAGCAGCTTGGCGGGGACACCTAGCCAAGAGACCCAGTACTTC

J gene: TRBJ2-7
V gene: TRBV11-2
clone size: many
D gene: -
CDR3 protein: CASSRSGTDGSYEQYF
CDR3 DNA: TGTGCCAGCAGCCGTTCAGGGACCGACGGCTCCTACGAGCAGTACTTC

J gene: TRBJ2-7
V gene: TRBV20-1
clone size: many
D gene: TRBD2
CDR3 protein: CSAILAGEYEQYF
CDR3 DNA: TGCAGTGCTATTCTAGCGGGGGAATACGAGCAGTACTTC

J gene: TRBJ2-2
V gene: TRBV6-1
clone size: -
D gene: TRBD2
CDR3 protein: CASSASGGAVGELFF
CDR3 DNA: TGTGCCAGCAGCGCTAGCGGGGGGGCCGTCGGGGAGCTGTTTTTT

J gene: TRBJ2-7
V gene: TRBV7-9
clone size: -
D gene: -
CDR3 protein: CASSDTPYEQYF
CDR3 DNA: TGTGCCAGCAGCGATACACCCTACGAGCAGTACTTC

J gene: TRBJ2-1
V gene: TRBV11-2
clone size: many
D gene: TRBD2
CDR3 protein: CASSQTSGRYNEQFF
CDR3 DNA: TGTGCCAGCAGTCAAACTAGCGGGAGGTACAATGAGCAGTTCTTC

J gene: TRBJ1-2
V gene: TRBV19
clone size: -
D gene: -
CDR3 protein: CASSILEVKENYGYTF
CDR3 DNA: TGTGCCAGTAGTATCTTAGAGGTGAAGGAGAACTATGGCTACACCTTC

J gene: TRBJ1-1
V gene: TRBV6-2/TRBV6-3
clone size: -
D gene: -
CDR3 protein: CASSYMGQNTEAFF
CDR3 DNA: TGTGCCAGCAGTTACATGGGACAGAACACTGAAGCTTTCTTT

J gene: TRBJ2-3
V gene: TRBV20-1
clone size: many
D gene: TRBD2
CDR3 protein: CSARLSGRGTDTQYF
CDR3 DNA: TGCAGTGCTAGACTGAGCGGGAGGGGCACAGATACGCAGTATTTT

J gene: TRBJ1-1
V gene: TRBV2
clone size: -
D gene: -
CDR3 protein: CASKSGWGTEAFF
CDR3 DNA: TGTGCCAGCAAATCAGGCTGGGGAACTGAAGCTTTCTTT

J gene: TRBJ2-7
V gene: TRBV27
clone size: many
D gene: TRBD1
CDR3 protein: CASSRQGKYEQYF
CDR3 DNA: TGTGCCAGCAGCAGACAGGGCAAGTACGAGCAGTACTTC

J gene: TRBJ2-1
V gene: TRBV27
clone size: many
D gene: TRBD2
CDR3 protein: CASSITSGSVYEQFF
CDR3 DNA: TGTGCCAGCAGTATTACTAGCGGGAGTGTCTATGAGCAGTTCTTC

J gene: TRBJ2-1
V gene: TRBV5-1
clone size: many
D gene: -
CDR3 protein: CASSLVFNEQFF
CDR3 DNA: TGCGCCAGCAGCTTGGTTTTCAATGAGCAGTTCTTC

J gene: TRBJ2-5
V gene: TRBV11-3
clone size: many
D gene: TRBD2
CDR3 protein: CASSPGTSSLQETQYF
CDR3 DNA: TGTGCCAGCAGCCCCGGGACTAGCAGTCTACAAGAGACCCAGTACTTC

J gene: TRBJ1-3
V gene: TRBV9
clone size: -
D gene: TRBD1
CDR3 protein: CASSVLIQGFAGNTIYF
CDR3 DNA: TGTGCCAGCAGCGTACTAATACAGGGGTTCGCCGGAAACACCATATATTTT

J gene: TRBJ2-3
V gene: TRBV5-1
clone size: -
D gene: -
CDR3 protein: CASSETVLGTDTQYF
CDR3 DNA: TGCGCCAGCAGCGAGACAGTCCTAGGCACAGATACGCAGTATTTT

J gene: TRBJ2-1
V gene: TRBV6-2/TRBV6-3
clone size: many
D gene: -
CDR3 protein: CASSLLAYNEQFF
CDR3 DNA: TGTGCCAGCAGTCTACTAGCCTACAATGAGCAGTTCTTC

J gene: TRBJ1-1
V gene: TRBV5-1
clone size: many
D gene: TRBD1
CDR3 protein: CASSLGGQANTEAFF
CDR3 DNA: TGCGCCAGCAGCTTGGGTGGACAGGCAAACACTGAAGCTTTCTTT

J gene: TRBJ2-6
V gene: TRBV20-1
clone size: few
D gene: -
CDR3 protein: CSARAGANVLTF
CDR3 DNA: TGCAGTGCTAGGGCTGGGGCCAACGTCCTGACTTTC

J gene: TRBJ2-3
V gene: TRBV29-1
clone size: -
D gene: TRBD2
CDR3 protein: CSVGIAGATDTQYF
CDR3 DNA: TGCAGCGTTGGGATAGCGGGGGCCACAGATACGCAGTATTTT

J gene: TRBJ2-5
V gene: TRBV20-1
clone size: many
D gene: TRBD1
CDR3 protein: CSTRQGWSSSETQYF
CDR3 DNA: TGCAGTACCAGACAGGGGTGGAGTAGTTCGGAGACCCAGTACTTC

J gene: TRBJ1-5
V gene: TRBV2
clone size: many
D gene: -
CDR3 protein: CASVAVGINQPQHF
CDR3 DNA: TGTGCCAGCGTAGCCGTGGGGATCAATCAGCCCCAGCATTTT

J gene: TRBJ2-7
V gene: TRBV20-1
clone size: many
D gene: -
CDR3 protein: CSARDSGRGSYEQYF
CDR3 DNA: TGCAGTGCTAGAGATTCAGGGCGTGGGTCCTACGAGCAGTACTTC

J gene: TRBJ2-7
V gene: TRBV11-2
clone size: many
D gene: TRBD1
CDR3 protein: CASSPGQGWYEQYF
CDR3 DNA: TGTGCCAGCAGCCCCGGACAGGGTTGGTACGAGCAGTACTTC

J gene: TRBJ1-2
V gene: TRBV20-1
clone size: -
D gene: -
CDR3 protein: CSAPPTGSNYGYTF
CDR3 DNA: TGCAGTGCTCCCCCCACAGGCTCTAACTATGGCTACACCTTC

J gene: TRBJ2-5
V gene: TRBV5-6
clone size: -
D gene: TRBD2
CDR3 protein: CASRSRGRGETQYF
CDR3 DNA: TGTGCCAGCAGGTCTCGGGGGAGGGGAGAGACCCAGTACTTC

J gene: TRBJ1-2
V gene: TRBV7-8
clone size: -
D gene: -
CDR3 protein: CASSDNPQGPFGYTF
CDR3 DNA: TGTGCCAGCAGCGATAATCCTCAGGGTCCTTTTGGCTACACCTTC

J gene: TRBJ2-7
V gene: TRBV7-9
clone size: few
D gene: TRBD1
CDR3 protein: CASSLTGGGLNEQYF
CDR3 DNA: TGTGCCAGCAGCCTGACAGGGGGCGGATTGAACGAGCAGTACTTC

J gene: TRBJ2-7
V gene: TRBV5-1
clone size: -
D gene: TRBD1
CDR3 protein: CASSLDPGMNQGVYYEQYF
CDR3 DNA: TGCGCCAGCAGCTTGGACCCGGGGATGAACCAGGGGGTGTACTACGAGCAGTACTTC

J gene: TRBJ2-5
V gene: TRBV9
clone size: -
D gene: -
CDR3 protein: CASSVGSLSGQETQYF
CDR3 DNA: TGTGCCAGCAGCGTAGGGTCCCTTAGCGGACAAGAGACCCAGTACTTC

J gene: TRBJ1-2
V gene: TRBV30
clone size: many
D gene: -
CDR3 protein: CAERNPGYGYTF
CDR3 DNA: TGTGCTGAACGTAATCCGGGCTATGGCTACACCTTC

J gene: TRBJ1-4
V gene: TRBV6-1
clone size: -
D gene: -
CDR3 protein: CASRPGQSNEKLFF
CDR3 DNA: TGTGCCAGCAGGCCCGGGCAGAGTAATGAAAAACTGTTTTTT

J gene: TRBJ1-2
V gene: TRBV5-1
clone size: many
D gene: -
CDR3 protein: CASSLSWGVDYGYTF
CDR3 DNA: TGCGCCAGCAGCTTGTCTTGGGGGGTGGACTATGGCTACACCTTC

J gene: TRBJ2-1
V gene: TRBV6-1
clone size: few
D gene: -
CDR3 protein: CASSEEWSINEQFF
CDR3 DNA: TGTGCCAGCAGTGAAGAATGGTCAATCAATGAGCAGTTCTTC

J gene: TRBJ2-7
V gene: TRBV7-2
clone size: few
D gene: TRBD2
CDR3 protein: CASSLTSGRAQSYEQYF
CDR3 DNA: TGTGCCAGCAGCTTGACTAGCGGGAGGGCCCAGTCCTACGAGCAGTACTTC

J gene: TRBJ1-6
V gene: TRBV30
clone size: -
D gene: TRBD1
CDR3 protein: CAWQTGGMDNSPLHF
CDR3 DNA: TGTGCCTGGCAGACAGGGGGCATGGATAATTCACCCCTCCACTTT